These T cell receptor beta chains were read from a single sample in a study of OX40 agonist ivuxolimab in advanced cancers. Profiling relied on immunoSEQ multiplex PCR, and the TCRdb table lists in-frame clones only, not all of them. The sample has fewer than 100,000 clones; about 88% are singletons. The sequenced sample was CD4+ or CD8+ T cells sorted from blood, obtained in a trial of the OX40 agonist ivuxolimab. The receptors stem from an adult with an advanced solid tumor such as melanoma, head and neck, liver or kidney cancer. Both conserved end residues are part of each CDR3. The order of the fields is J gene, clone size, V gene, D gene, CDR3 protein, CDR3 DNA. A D gene is named only where the DNA matches it firmly. The size of a clone is reported for some rows only, either as once, few or many, or as a class for expanded clones.

j_call: TRBJ2-2
clone_size: .
v_call: TRBV4-2
d_call: .
cdr3_aa: CASSQEPPPHTGELFF
cdr3_nt: TGTGCCAGCAGCCAAGAACCGCCCCCCCACACCGGGGAGCTGTTTTTT

j_call: TRBJ1-1
clone_size: .
v_call: TRBV9
d_call: .
cdr3_aa: CASSVELRTEAFF
cdr3_nt: TGTGCCAGCAGCGTAGAACTAAGAACTGAAGCTTTCTTT

j_call: TRBJ1-6
clone_size: .
v_call: TRBV11-2
d_call: .
cdr3_aa: CASSFQGYNSPLHF
cdr3_nt: TGTGCCAGCAGCTTCCAGGGTTATAATTCACCCCTCCACTTT

j_call: TRBJ2-5
clone_size: once
v_call: TRBV6-5
d_call: TRBD2
cdr3_aa: CASNRGGEETQYF
cdr3_nt: TGTGCCAGCAATCGGGGGGGAGAGGAGACCCAGTACTTC

j_call: TRBJ1-1
clone_size: .
v_call: TRBV12-1
d_call: .
cdr3_aa: CASSFNRGQTEAFF
cdr3_nt: TGTGCCAGCAGCTTTAACAGGGGGCAAACTGAAGCTTTCTTT

j_call: TRBJ2-1
clone_size: once
v_call: TRBV30
d_call: TRBD2
cdr3_aa: CASKPGTSGIYNEQFF
cdr3_nt: TGTGCCTCCAAACCCGGGACTAGCGGGATTTACAATGAGCAGTTCTTC

j_call: TRBJ1-2
clone_size: .
v_call: TRBV18
d_call: TRBD1
cdr3_aa: CASSRGQGVGYTF
cdr3_nt: TGTGCCAGCTCACGAGGACAGGGAGTAGGCTACACCTTC

j_call: TRBJ1-1
clone_size: few
v_call: TRBV9
d_call: .
cdr3_aa: CASSGWGNTEAFF
cdr3_nt: TGTGCCAGCAGCGGCTGGGGGAACACTGAAGCTTTCTTT

j_call: TRBJ2-1
clone_size: .
v_call: TRBV7-2
d_call: TRBD2
cdr3_aa: CASSWGGQGEQFF
cdr3_nt: TGTGCCAGCAGCTGGGGAGGGCAGGGTGAGCAGTTCTTC

j_call: TRBJ1-6
clone_size: .
v_call: TRBV27
d_call: .
cdr3_aa: CASCAPEGTHNSPLHF
cdr3_nt: TGTGCCAGCTGCGCTCCGGAGGGGACCCATAATTCACCCCTCCACTTT

j_call: TRBJ2-7
clone_size: .
v_call: TRBV19
d_call: .
cdr3_aa: CASSITGRTSEQYF
cdr3_nt: TGTGCCAGTAGTATTACAGGGAGGACGAGTGAGCAGTACTTC

j_call: TRBJ2-5
clone_size: .
v_call: TRBV7-7
d_call: .
cdr3_aa: CASSLGRQETQYF
cdr3_nt: TGTGCTAGCAGCCTGGGACGACAAGAGACCCAGTACTTC

j_call: TRBJ1-3
clone_size: .
v_call: TRBV7-2
d_call: .
cdr3_aa: CASTRGYGNTIYF
cdr3_nt: TGTGCCAGCACCCGAGGGTATGGAAACACCATATATTTT

j_call: TRBJ1-1
clone_size: few
v_call: TRBV29-1
d_call: .
cdr3_aa: CSVEWEAEAFF
cdr3_nt: TGCAGCGTTGAGTGGGAGGCTGAAGCTTTCTTT

j_call: TRBJ2-3
clone_size: .
v_call: TRBV4-2
d_call: TRBD1
cdr3_aa: CASSLKNTGTGGKDTQYF
cdr3_nt: TGTGCCAGCAGCCTGAAAAATACCGGGACAGGGGGCAAAGATACGCAGTATTTT

j_call: TRBJ2-3
clone_size: .
v_call: TRBV27
d_call: .
cdr3_aa: CASSWRGLPSTDTQYF
cdr3_nt: TGTGCCAGCAGTTGGAGGGGGTTACCGAGCACAGATACGCAGTATTTT

j_call: TRBJ2-1
clone_size: .
v_call: TRBV11-1
d_call: TRBD2
cdr3_aa: CASRPGGAGLQGEQFF
cdr3_nt: TGTGCCAGCAGACCCGGGGGAGCGGGATTACAAGGTGAGCAGTTCTTC

j_call: TRBJ2-1
clone_size: once
v_call: TRBV10-1
d_call: TRBD2
cdr3_aa: CASSAGLAGALVDEQFF
cdr3_nt: TGCGCCAGCAGTGCGGGACTAGCGGGGGCCCTTGTCGATGAGCAGTTCTTC

j_call: TRBJ1-1
clone_size: .
v_call: TRBV7-3
d_call: .
cdr3_aa: CASSLQGFTEAFF
cdr3_nt: TGTGCCAGCAGCCTTCAGGGGTTCACTGAAGCTTTCTTT

j_call: TRBJ2-1
clone_size: .
v_call: TRBV9
d_call: TRBD1
cdr3_aa: CASSATGAFNEQFF
cdr3_nt: TGTGCCAGCAGCGCGACAGGGGCTTTCAATGAGCAGTTCTTC

j_call: TRBJ2-2
clone_size: .
v_call: TRBV6-5
d_call: TRBD1
cdr3_aa: CASSWGQKSTGELFF
cdr3_nt: TGTGCCAGCAGTTGGGGACAGAAATCCACCGGGGAGCTGTTTTTT

j_call: TRBJ2-1
clone_size: once
v_call: TRBV19
d_call: .
cdr3_aa: CASSPRGLGYNEQFF
cdr3_nt: TGTGCCAGTAGTCCTCGGGGTCTGGGATACAATGAGCAGTTCTTC

j_call: TRBJ2-5
clone_size: .
v_call: TRBV7-6
d_call: TRBD2
cdr3_aa: CASSLGLAGGGQETQYF
cdr3_nt: TGTGCCAGCAGCTTGGGACTAGCGGGGGGAGGACAAGAGACCCAGTACTTC

j_call: TRBJ1-2
clone_size: once
v_call: TRBV28
d_call: .
cdr3_aa: CASTPGGYYGYTF
cdr3_nt: TGTGCCAGCACGCCGGGGGGGTACTATGGCTACACCTTC

j_call: TRBJ1-1
clone_size: .
v_call: TRBV7-9
d_call: TRBD1
cdr3_aa: CASSLIGDRVNAFF
cdr3_nt: TGTGCCAGCAGCTTAATCGGGGACAGGGTAAACGCTTTCTTT

j_call: TRBJ1-1
clone_size: .
v_call: TRBV5-5
d_call: .
cdr3_aa: CASSFVGRGYTEAFF
cdr3_nt: TGTGCCAGCAGCTTCGTGGGCAGGGGTTATACTGAAGCTTTCTTT

j_call: TRBJ1-5
clone_size: .
v_call: TRBV4-3
d_call: .
cdr3_aa: CASSRTADQPQHF
cdr3_nt: TGCGCCAGCAGCCGGACAGCGGATCAGCCCCAGCATTTT

j_call: TRBJ1-2
clone_size: .
v_call: TRBV30
d_call: .
cdr3_aa: CAWSPRYGYTF
cdr3_nt: TGTGCCTGGAGCCCCAGATATGGCTACACCTTC

j_call: TRBJ2-1
clone_size: .
v_call: TRBV19
d_call: .
cdr3_aa: CASSIQAGSSYNEQFF
cdr3_nt: TGTGCCAGTAGTATACAAGCAGGGAGCTCCTACAATGAGCAGTTCTTC

j_call: TRBJ1-2
clone_size: .
v_call: TRBV6-6
d_call: .
cdr3_aa: CASSSQGRGYGYTF
cdr3_nt: TGTGCCAGCAGCTCACAGGGAAGAGGCTATGGCTACACCTTC

j_call: TRBJ1-2
clone_size: .
v_call: TRBV5-6
d_call: .
cdr3_aa: CASSLRQPDYGYTF
cdr3_nt: TGTGCCAGCAGCTTACGGCAGCCCGACTATGGCTACACCTTC

j_call: TRBJ2-3
clone_size: few
v_call: TRBV11-3
d_call: TRBD1
cdr3_aa: CASSAGQGDTDTQYF
cdr3_nt: TGTGCCAGCAGCGCAGGACAGGGAGACACAGATACGCAGTATTTT

j_call: TRBJ1-5
clone_size: medium-sized
v_call: TRBV9
d_call: TRBD1
cdr3_aa: CASSVGQGNQPQHF
cdr3_nt: TGTGCCAGCAGCGTAGGACAGGGGAATCAGCCCCAGCATTTT

j_call: TRBJ2-5
clone_size: .
v_call: TRBV5-1
d_call: .
cdr3_aa: CASNQEETQYF
cdr3_nt: TGCGCCAGCAACCAAGAGGAGACCCAGTACTTC

j_call: TRBJ2-2
clone_size: .
v_call: TRBV2
d_call: .
cdr3_aa: CASKPRVDTGELFF
cdr3_nt: TGTGCCAGCAAGCCGCGGGTCGACACCGGGGAGCTGTTTTTT

j_call: TRBJ2-7
clone_size: .
v_call: TRBV7-2
d_call: TRBD2
cdr3_aa: CASSLVKLAGGFEQYF
cdr3_nt: TGTGCCAGCAGCTTAGTAAAACTAGCGGGAGGGTTCGAGCAGTACTTC

j_call: TRBJ2-1
clone_size: .
v_call: TRBV5-1
d_call: TRBD2
cdr3_aa: CASSGVAGAYNEQFF
cdr3_nt: TGCGCCAGCAGCGGAGTAGCGGGGGCTTACAATGAGCAGTTCTTC

j_call: TRBJ2-6
clone_size: .
v_call: TRBV10-3
d_call: .
cdr3_aa: CAISMGDGANVLTF
cdr3_nt: TGTGCCATCAGTATGGGTGACGGGGCCAACGTCCTGACTTTC

j_call: TRBJ2-5
clone_size: .
v_call: TRBV18
d_call: .
cdr3_aa: CASSPGQAETQYF
cdr3_nt: TGTGCCAGCTCACCAGGGCAGGCAGAGACCCAGTACTTC

j_call: TRBJ2-5
clone_size: .
v_call: TRBV12-5
d_call: TRBD1
cdr3_aa: CASGLGDRGRETQYF
cdr3_nt: TGTGCTAGTGGTTTGGGGGACAGGGGGAGAGAGACCCAGTACTTC

j_call: TRBJ2-1
clone_size: .
v_call: TRBV6-4
d_call: TRBD2
cdr3_aa: CASSELAGVGNEQFF
cdr3_nt: TGTGCCAGCAGTGAGCTAGCGGGAGTAGGTAATGAGCAGTTCTTC

j_call: TRBJ2-2
clone_size: .
v_call: TRBV12-5
d_call: .
cdr3_aa: CASGLVLGVGTGELFF
cdr3_nt: TGTGCTAGTGGTTTAGTTCTCGGGGTAGGCACCGGGGAGCTGTTTTTT

j_call: TRBJ1-1
clone_size: .
v_call: TRBV7-3
d_call: .
cdr3_aa: CASSLRTGSDEAFF
cdr3_nt: TGTGCCAGCAGCTTACGCACAGGGTCCGATGAAGCTTTCTTT

j_call: TRBJ2-1
clone_size: .
v_call: TRBV5-6
d_call: .
cdr3_aa: CASSRYRPQNNEQFF
cdr3_nt: TGTGCCAGCAGCAGGTACCGGCCCCAAAACAATGAGCAGTTCTTC

j_call: TRBJ2-1
clone_size: .
v_call: TRBV4-3
d_call: TRBD1
cdr3_aa: CASSQVFETGGLNEQFF
cdr3_nt: TGCGCCAGCAGCCAAGTTTTCGAGACAGGGGGCCTCAATGAGCAGTTCTTC

j_call: TRBJ2-3
clone_size: few
v_call: TRBV6-6
d_call: .
cdr3_aa: CASPLQGKPVSDTQYF
cdr3_nt: TGTGCCAGCCCACTACAGGGAAAGCCCGTTTCGGATACGCAGTATTTT

j_call: TRBJ2-7
clone_size: .
v_call: TRBV5-1
d_call: TRBD1
cdr3_aa: CASSLSGRGLYEQYF
cdr3_nt: TGCGCCAGCAGCTTAAGCGGCAGGGGGCTTTACGAGCAGTACTTC

j_call: TRBJ1-4
clone_size: .
v_call: TRBV5-8
d_call: .
cdr3_aa: CASSAGTQRTWEKLFF
cdr3_nt: TGTGCCAGCAGTGCCGGGACCCAAAGGACGTGGGAAAAACTGTTTTTT

j_call: TRBJ2-7
clone_size: .
v_call: TRBV27
d_call: TRBD2
cdr3_aa: CASETSGYSYEQYF
cdr3_nt: TGTGCCAGCGAGACTAGCGGGTACTCCTACGAGCAGTACTTC

j_call: TRBJ2-2
clone_size: .
v_call: TRBV5-1
d_call: TRBD1
cdr3_aa: CASSWPLLQGVANTGELFF
cdr3_nt: TGCGCCAGCAGCTGGCCGTTACTACAGGGGGTCGCCAACACCGGGGAGCTGTTTTTT

j_call: TRBJ2-5
clone_size: .
v_call: TRBV5-1
d_call: .
cdr3_aa: CASRVGREETQYF
cdr3_nt: TGCGCCAGCAGGGTGGGGCGAGAGGAGACCCAGTACTTC

j_call: TRBJ1-6
clone_size: .
v_call: TRBV2
d_call: TRBD1
cdr3_aa: CASSERTGSSYNSPLHF
cdr3_nt: TGTGCCAGCAGTGAAAGGACAGGAAGCTCCTATAATTCACCCCTCCACTTT

j_call: TRBJ2-1
clone_size: .
v_call: TRBV2
d_call: .
cdr3_aa: CASSSMGEQFF
cdr3_nt: TGTGCCAGCAGTTCAATGGGTGAGCAGTTCTTC

j_call: TRBJ1-1
clone_size: once
v_call: TRBV18
d_call: .
cdr3_aa: CASGKEAEAFF
cdr3_nt: TGTGCCAGCGGGAAAGAGGCTGAAGCTTTCTTT

j_call: TRBJ2-1
clone_size: .
v_call: TRBV10-3
d_call: .
cdr3_aa: CAISDSPYNEQFF
cdr3_nt: TGTGCCATCAGTGACAGTCCCTACAATGAGCAGTTCTTC

j_call: TRBJ2-7
clone_size: .
v_call: TRBV7-9
d_call: TRBD1
cdr3_aa: CASSDQTGGNGDEQYF
cdr3_nt: TGTGCCAGCAGCGATCAAACAGGGGGAAACGGCGACGAGCAGTACTTC

j_call: TRBJ2-7
clone_size: .
v_call: TRBV5-6
d_call: TRBD2
cdr3_aa: CASSLGLAGENEQYF
cdr3_nt: TGTGCCAGCAGCCTAGGACTAGCGGGAGAAAACGAGCAGTACTTC

j_call: TRBJ2-3
clone_size: .
v_call: TRBV13
d_call: .
cdr3_aa: CASSLAVRSTDTQYF
cdr3_nt: TGTGCCAGCAGCTTAGCGGTTAGAAGCACAGATACGCAGTATTTT

j_call: TRBJ1-6
clone_size: .
v_call: TRBV19
d_call: .
cdr3_aa: CASSITGPGTPLHF
cdr3_nt: TGTGCCAGTAGTATAACAGGGCCCGGAACACCCCTCCACTTT

j_call: TRBJ2-7
clone_size: .
v_call: TRBV6-1
d_call: TRBD2
cdr3_aa: CASNPVAGDGEQYF
cdr3_nt: TGTGCCAGCAACCCAGTAGCGGGAGACGGCGAGCAGTACTTC